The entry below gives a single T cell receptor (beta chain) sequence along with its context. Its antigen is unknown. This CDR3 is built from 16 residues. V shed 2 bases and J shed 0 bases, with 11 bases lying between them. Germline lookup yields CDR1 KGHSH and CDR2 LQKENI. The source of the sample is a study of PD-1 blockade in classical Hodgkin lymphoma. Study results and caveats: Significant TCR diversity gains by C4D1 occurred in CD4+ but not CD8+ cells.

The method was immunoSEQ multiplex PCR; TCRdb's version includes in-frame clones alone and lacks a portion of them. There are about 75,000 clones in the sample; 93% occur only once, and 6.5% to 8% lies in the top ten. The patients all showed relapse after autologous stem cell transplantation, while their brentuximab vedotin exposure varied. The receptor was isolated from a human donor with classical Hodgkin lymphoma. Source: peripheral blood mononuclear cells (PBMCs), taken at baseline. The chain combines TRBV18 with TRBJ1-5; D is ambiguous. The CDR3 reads CASSPVWSGSNQPQHF. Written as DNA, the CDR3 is TGTGCCAGCTCACCAGTTTGGTCCGGTAGCAATCAGCCCCAGCATTTT.